This T cell receptor beta chain was profiled in a study of vaccination and CD4 T cells after COVID-19. Across the whole study: It was a median roughly 92 days after diagnosis, with a range of 35 to 161, that post-COVID samples were drawn.

Scientists ran DNA taken from cultured CD4+ T cells through the Oncomine TCR Beta short-read assay for sequencing. Via MiXCR, TCRdb re-called the PCR reads, giving one row per CDR3 protein. This repertoire shows under 20,000 distinct CDR3 sequences, roughly 56% found once; its top ten account for roughly 29%. Treatment described: approximately 11-day PBMC culture with coronavirus spike peptide pools or control peptides (ViraFEST assay). Per well, 2 million or so PBMCs were cultured in the presence of about 9.2 IU/ml IL-2 and approximately 9.4 ug/ml peptide pools. Fresh replacement IL-2 medium substituted for half the medium on days 3 and 7. Germline V gives CDR1 DFQATT, CDR2 SNEGSKA (reference sequence). V was trimmed by 3 bases and J by 3 bases, leaving 9 bases between them. The CDR3 totals 14 residues. As concerns this clonotype: What it binds is unknown.

The material sequenced was cultured CD4+ T cells from blood, taken after SARS-CoV-2 vaccination. The receptor was isolated from a human donor with COVID-19. The chain combines TRBV20-1 with TRBJ1-6; D remains ambiguous. This CDR3 reads CSARGSVYNSPLHF. In DNA, the CDR3 is TGCAGTGCTAGGGGATCTGTCTATAATTCACCCCTCCACTTT.